Below are 3 T cell receptor beta chains sequenced from a single sample in a study of blood T cell repertoires in COVID-19. Assay used: immunoSEQ multiplex PCR; TCRdb lists only in-frame clones, some missing. Of 140,000 to 150,000 clones listed, 85% to 90% are singletons. The material sequenced was peripheral blood. These TCRs come from a man aged 18 to 35 with COVID-19, enrolled during active disease.

The chain joins TRBV13 to TRBJ1-2, with D maybe TRBD1 (6 bases). The germline gives CDR1 PRHDT, CDR2 FYEKMQ (reference sequence). Trimming removed 3 bases at V and 5 bases at J, with 19 bases between. This CDR3 comprises 16 residues. The CDR3 nucleotides read TGTGCCAGCAGCTTTGGGGGGGCGGTAGCCTTATATGGCTACACCTTC. It specifies CASSFGGAVALYGYTF.

The rearrangement joins TRBV30 to TRBJ1-5; D uncertain. The germline V and J ends were trimmed by 0 bases and 4 bases, with 10 bases remaining between them. Germline-derived CDR1 and CDR2 are GTSNPN and SVGIG (reference sequence). This CDR3 contains 14 residues. CDR3 sequence (DNA): TGTGCCTGGAGTGTAAAACAGATAAATCAGCCCCAGCATTTT. This codes for CAWSVKQINQPQHF.

J is TRBJ1-5 and V is TRBV19; D is undetermined. Germline CDR1 is LNHDA and CDR2 is SQIVND (reference sequence). V gave up 6 bases and J gave up 5 bases, with 11 bases separating them. This CDR3 is built from 13 residues. CDR3 bases: TGTGCCAGTAGCATCAGGCATGATCAGCCCCAGCATTTT. Protein: CASSIRHDQPQHF.